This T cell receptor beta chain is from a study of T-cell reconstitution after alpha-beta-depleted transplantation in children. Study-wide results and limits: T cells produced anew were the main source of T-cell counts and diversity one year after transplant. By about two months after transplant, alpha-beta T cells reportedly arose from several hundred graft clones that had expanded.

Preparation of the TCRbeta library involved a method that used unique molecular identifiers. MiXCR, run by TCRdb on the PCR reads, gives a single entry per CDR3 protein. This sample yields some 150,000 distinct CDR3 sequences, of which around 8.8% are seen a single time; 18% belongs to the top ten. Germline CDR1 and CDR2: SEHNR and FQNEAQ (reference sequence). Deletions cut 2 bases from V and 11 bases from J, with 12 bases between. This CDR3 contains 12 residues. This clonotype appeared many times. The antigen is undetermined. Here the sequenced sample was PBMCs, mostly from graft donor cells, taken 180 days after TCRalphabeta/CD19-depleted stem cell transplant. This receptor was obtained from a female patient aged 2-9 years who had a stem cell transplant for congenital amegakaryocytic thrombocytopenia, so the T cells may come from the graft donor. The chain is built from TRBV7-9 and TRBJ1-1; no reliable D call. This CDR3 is CASSLQGHAAFF. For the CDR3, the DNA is TGTGCCAGCAGCTTACAAGGGCACGCGGCTTTCTTT.